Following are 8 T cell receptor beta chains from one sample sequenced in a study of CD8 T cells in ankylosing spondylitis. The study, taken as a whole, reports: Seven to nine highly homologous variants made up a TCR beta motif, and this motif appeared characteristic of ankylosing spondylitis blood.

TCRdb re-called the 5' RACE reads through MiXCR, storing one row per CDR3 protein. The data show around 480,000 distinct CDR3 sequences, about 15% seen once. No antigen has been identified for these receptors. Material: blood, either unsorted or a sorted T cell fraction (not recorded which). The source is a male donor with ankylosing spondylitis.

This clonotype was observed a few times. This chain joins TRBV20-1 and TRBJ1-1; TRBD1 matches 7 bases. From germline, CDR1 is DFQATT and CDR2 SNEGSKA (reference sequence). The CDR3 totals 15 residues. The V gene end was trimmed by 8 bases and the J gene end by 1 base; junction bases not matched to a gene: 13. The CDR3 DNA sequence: TGCAGTTCCCGGAAGGAGGACAGGCCGAACACTGAAGCTTTCTTT. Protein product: CSSRKEDRPNTEAFF.

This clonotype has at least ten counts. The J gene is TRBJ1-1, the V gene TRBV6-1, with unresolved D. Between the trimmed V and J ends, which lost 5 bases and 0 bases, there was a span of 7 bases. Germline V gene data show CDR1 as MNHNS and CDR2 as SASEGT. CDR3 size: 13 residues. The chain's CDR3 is CASSRALNTEAFF. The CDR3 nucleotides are TGTGCCAGCAGTCGCGCACTGAACACTGAAGCTTTCTTT.

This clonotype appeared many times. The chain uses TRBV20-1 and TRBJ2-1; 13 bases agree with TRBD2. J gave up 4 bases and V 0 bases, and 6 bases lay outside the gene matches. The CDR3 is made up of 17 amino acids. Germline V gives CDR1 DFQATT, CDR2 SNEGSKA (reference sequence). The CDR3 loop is CSARDPTSGRLYNEQFF. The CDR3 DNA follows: TGCAGTGCTAGAGATCCGACTAGCGGGAGGCTGTACAATGAGCAGTTCTTC.

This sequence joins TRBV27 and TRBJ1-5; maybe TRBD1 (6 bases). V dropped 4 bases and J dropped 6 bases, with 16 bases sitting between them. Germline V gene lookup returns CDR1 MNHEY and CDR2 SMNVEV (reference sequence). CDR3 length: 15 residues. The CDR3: CASSSSGAIGQPQHF. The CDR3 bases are TGTGCCAGCAGTTCATCGGGGGCGATTGGTCAGCCCCAGCATTTT.

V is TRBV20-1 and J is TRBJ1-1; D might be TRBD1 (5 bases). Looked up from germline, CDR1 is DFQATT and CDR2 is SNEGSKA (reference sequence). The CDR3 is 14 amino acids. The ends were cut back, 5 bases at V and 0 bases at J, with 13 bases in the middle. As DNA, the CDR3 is TGCAGTGCTTGGGCGGGGGGACTGAACACTGAAGCTTTCTTT. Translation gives CSAWAGGLNTEAFF.

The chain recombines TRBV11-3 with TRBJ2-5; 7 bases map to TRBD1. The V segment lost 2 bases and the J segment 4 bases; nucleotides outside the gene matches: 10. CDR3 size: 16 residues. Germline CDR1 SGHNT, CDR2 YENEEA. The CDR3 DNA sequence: TGTGCCAGCAGCTTAACCGCGACAGGGCCGGGAGAGACCCAGTACTTC. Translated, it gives CASSLTATGPGETQYF.

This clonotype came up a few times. This CDR3 reads CSARAAGTREEAFF. CDR3 nucleotide sequence: TGCAGTGCTAGGGCCGCCGGGACCCGAGAAGAAGCTTTCTTT. The chain is built from TRBV20-1 and TRBJ1-1; TRBD1 might be the D (5 bases). Per germline, CDR1 DFQATT and CDR2 SNEGSKA (reference sequence). The CDR3 runs to 14 residues. Trimming took off 3 bases at V and 8 bases at J, with 19 bases between the two ends.

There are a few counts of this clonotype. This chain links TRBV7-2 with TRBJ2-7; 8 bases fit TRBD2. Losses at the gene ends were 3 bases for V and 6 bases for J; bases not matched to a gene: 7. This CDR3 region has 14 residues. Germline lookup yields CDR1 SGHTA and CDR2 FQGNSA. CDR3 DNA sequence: TGTGCCAGCAGCTTTAGCGGGGCCCTTGTCGAGCAGTACTTC. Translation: CASSFSGALVEQYF.